Listed below are T cell receptor beta chains from one sample, sequenced in a study of blood T cell repertoires in COVID-19. Assay used: immunoSEQ multiplex PCR; TCRdb lists only in-frame clones, some missing. Of 30,000 to 40,000 clones listed, approximately 89% are singletons. The sequenced sample consisted of peripheral blood. The receptor source for this set is a man aged 55 to 70 with active or convalescent COVID-19. The CDR3 runs from the conserved cysteine through the conserved F or W. The order of the fields is D gene, clone size, V gene, J gene, CDR3 DNA, CDR3 protein. D genes are given only for firm matches. Clone size is not always given. Where it is, it says once, few, many or a class for expanded clones.

TRBD1	-	TRBV19	TRBJ1-5	TGTGCCAGTAGTTTCCGACCCAGGGGGATGGAAGGCAATCAGCCCCAGCATTTT	CASSFRPRGMEGNQPQHF
-	-	TRBV14	TRBJ1-1	TGTGCCAGCAGTCGGGAACTGTGGGCTGAAGCTTTCTTT	CASSRELWAEAFF
TRBD1	-	TRBV11-2	TRBJ1-2	TGTGCCAGCAGCCCCACAGGGGTGGGAGGCTACACCTTC	CASSPTGVGGYTF
-	-	TRBV10-3	TRBJ1-2	TGTGCCATCAGGGGCCGTGGAGGAGAAGGAGGCTACACCTTC	CAIRGRGGEGGYTF
TRBD2	-	TRBV11-3	TRBJ2-5	TGTGCCAGCAGGAGGACTAGTCAATCGGCGGAGACCCAGTACTTC	CASRRTSQSAETQYF
TRBD2	-	TRBV2	TRBJ2-1	TGTGCCAGCAGCCCTAGCGGATTGGGGTCCTACAATGAGCAGTTCTTC	CASSPSGLGSYNEQFF
-	-	TRBV7-9	TRBJ1-5	TGTGCCAGCTTCGTCCAGGGGCCCGAGCTGCCCCAGCATTTT	CASFVQGPELPQHF
TRBD2	-	TRBV4-1	TRBJ2-1	TGCGCCAGCAGCCAAGATGTTCAGCGGGGGGGCCGCGATGAGCAGTTCTTC	CASSQDVQRGGRDEQFF
-	-	TRBV10-3	TRBJ1-1	TGTGCCATCAGTGAGACCTTGACCGGGTTGAACACTGAAGCTTTCTTT	CAISETLTGLNTEAFF
-	-	TRBV25-1	TRBJ1-3	TGTGCCAGCAGTGACCTGGGGGCCCGAAACACCATATATTTT	CASSDLGARNTIYF
-	once	TRBV6-6	TRBJ1-5	TGTGCCAGCTCTCCCGCCCTACCTAGCAATCAGCCCCAGCATTTT	CASSPALPSNQPQHF
-	-	TRBV2	TRBJ2-3	TGTGCCAGCAGCGTGAACCTCGGCGGTACGCAGTATTTT	CASSVNLGGTQYF
-	-	TRBV10-2	TRBJ1-5	TGCGCCAGCAGTGAGTGGCAGGGGAACAATCAGCCCCAGCATTTT	CASSEWQGNNQPQHF
-	-	TRBV7-9	TRBJ2-1	TGTGCCAGCAGACAGGTTTCCTACAATGAGCAGTTCTTC	CASRQVSYNEQFF
TRBD2	few	TRBV19	TRBJ2-5	TGTGCCAGTAGTTCTATCCGGACTAGCGGGAAAGAGACCCAGTACTTC	CASSSIRTSGKETQYF
-	-	TRBV5-1	TRBJ1-2	TGCGCCAGCAGCTTGGAGGGAGGCTATGGCTACACCTTC	CASSLEGGYGYTF
TRBD1	-	TRBV6-1	TRBJ1-6	TGTGCCAGCAGCCATCAAGGGGACAGGGCTTCACCCCTCCACTTT	CASSHQGDRASPLHF
TRBD1	once	TRBV5-1	TRBJ2-3	TGCGCCAGCAGCTTGGGGGGACAGAGCACAGATACGCAGTATTTT	CASSLGGQSTDTQYF
TRBD2	-	TRBV11-3	TRBJ2-1	TGTGCCAGCAGCTTAGAATCGGGGGAGGGGAATGAGCAGTTCTTC	CASSLESGEGNEQFF
-	once	TRBV7-9	TRBJ2-2	TGTGCCAGCAGCTTCAGGGTCACCGGGGAGCTGTTTTTT	CASSFRVTGELFF
-	-	TRBV28	TRBJ1-4	TGTGCCAGCAGTTTAGCAGGGGAAGAAGAAAAACTGTTTTTT	CASSLAGEEEKLFF
-	-	TRBV30	TRBJ1-6	TGTGCCTGGAGTCGGAGAGGGTCAAGTAATTCACCCCTCCACTTT	CAWSRRGSSNSPLHF
-	-	TRBV6-1	TRBJ1-6	TGTGCCAGCAGTGAAGCGCGGGGCACACCCCTCCACTTT	CASSEARGTPLHF
TRBD1	-	TRBV11-3	TRBJ1-2	TGTGCCAGCAGCTTAACAGGGGGCCCCGGCGGTGGCTACACCTTC	CASSLTGGPGGGYTF
-	-	TRBV18	TRBJ2-1	TGTGCCAGCTCATCTCAGGGGACCTACAATGAGCAGTTCTTC	CASSSQGTYNEQFF
TRBD1	-	TRBV6-2/TRBV6-3	TRBJ1-2	TGTGCCAGCAGTTCGAACGCAGGGGGCTCCGGCTACACCTTC	CASSSNAGGSGYTF
-	-	TRBV3-1/TRBV3-2	TRBJ1-6	TGTGCCAGCAGCCAAGCCGGGGGGCCGAAAACGAGACTCCACTTT	CASSQAGGPKTRLHF
TRBD1	-	TRBV10-3	TRBJ1-4	TGTGCCATCAGTGCCGCAGGGGGCGCGGGGGTGGATGAAAAACTGTTTTTT	CAISAAGGAGVDEKLFF
TRBD1	-	TRBV19	TRBJ1-1	TGTGCCAGTAGGCCCGACAGGGGAAGAGCTGAAGCTTTCTTT	CASRPDRGRAEAFF